The 25 T cell receptor beta chains below all came from one sample that was sequenced in a study of blood T cell repertoires in COVID-19. Measured with immunoSEQ multiplex PCR; TCRdb has only the in-frame clones, and not every one. The repertoire holds 150,000 to 200,000 clones, approximately 73% seen once, with about 15% in the top ten. The sequencing input was PBMCs or T cells enriched from blood (not recorded which). The receptors come from a woman aged 45-65 years with acute COVID-19.

V and J are TRBV6-5 and TRBJ2-1; TRBD2 matches 10 bases. Trimming removed 2 bases from V and 4 bases from J; junction bases left unmatched: 5. The germline V gene encodes CDR1 MNHEY and CDR2 SVGAGI. This CDR3 region has 16 residues. The CDR3 sequence is CASSYLAGELYNEQFF. The CDR3 region has the DNA TGTGCCAGCAGTTACCTAGCGGGGGAACTATACAATGAGCAGTTCTTC.

CDR3 DNA sequence: TGCGCCAGCAGCCAAGATTGGGCTAGCGGGGAGAACACCGGGGAGCTGTTTTTT. Translating gives CASSQDWASGENTGELFF. This chain connects TRBV4-3 to TRBJ2-2; 9 bases are shared with TRBD2. The germline CDR1 and CDR2 sequences are LGHNA and YSLEER. With 0 bases clipped from V and 1 base from J, the junction kept 6 bases outside the gene matches. The CDR3 is 18 residues long.

This clone was recorded only once. The chain links TRBV12-5 to TRBJ1-5, with 9 positions matching TRBD1. V trimming: 3 bases; J trimming: 0 bases; junction bases outside the gene matches: 6. Germline V gene lookup returns CDR1 LGHNT and CDR2 FRNRAP. The CDR3 is 17 residues long. The CDR3 bases are TGTGCTAGTGGTTTCCCCGGACAGGGGTATAGCAATCAGCCCCAGCATTTT. Its protein product is CASGFPGQGYSNQPQHF.

The rearrangement joins TRBV30 to TRBJ1-1; TRBD1 aligns across 9 bases. V dropped 8 bases and J dropped 4; count of bases not matched to a gene: 5. The CDR3 is 12 amino acids. Germline loops: CDR1 GTSNPN, CDR2 SVGIG (reference sequence). The DNA for the CDR3 is TGTGCCCGGCAACAGGGGGCCACTGAAGCTTTCTTT. Its protein product is CARQQGATEAFF.

This chain uses TRBV12-5 with TRBJ2-1; TRBD2 agrees at 7 bases. This CDR3 comprises 14 residues. From germline, CDR1 is LGHNT and CDR2 FRNRAP. Trimming at V came to 3 bases and at J to 3 bases, leaving 2 bases not matched to a gene. The CDR3 spells CASGFSSGYNEQFF. CDR3 coding DNA: TGTGCTAGTGGTTTTTCTAGCGGCTACAATGAGCAGTTCTTC.

The genes are TRBV11-1 and TRBJ1-1, with TRBD1 matching over 12 bases. The CDR3 covers 15 residues. Losses at the gene ends were 4 bases for V and 5 bases for J; bases not matched to a gene: 5. CDR1 is SGHAT, CDR2 FQDESV, per germline (reference sequence). As DNA, the CDR3 is TGTGCCAGCAGCTCCCGGGACAGGGGGCCTACTGAAGCTTTCTTT. Its protein product is CASSSRDRGPTEAFF.

The chain employs TRBV4-1 and TRBJ2-2; D might be TRBD2 (6 bases). The germline CDR1 and CDR2 sequences are MGHRA and YSYEKL. Deletions cut 4 bases from V and 3 bases from J, with 15 bases between. The CDR3 is 16 amino acids. The CDR3 reads CASSLGRRGYTGELFF. The CDR3 coding sequence is TGCGCCAGCAGCCTTGGACGTCGGGGGTACACCGGGGAGCTGTTTTTT.

The chain links TRBV5-5 to TRBJ1-4; no reliable D call. V dropped 0 bases and J dropped 3 bases, with 6 bases sitting between them. This CDR3 is 14 amino acids long. Germline CDR1 SGHKS, CDR2 YYEKEE (reference sequence). The CDR3 protein is CASSLGHSNEKLFF. Here the CDR3 DNA reads TGTGCCAGCAGCTTGGGGCATTCTAATGAAAAACTGTTTTTT.

The CDR3 sequence is CASSFGREYSNQPQHF. In DNA form, the CDR3 reads TGTGCCAGCAGTTTCGGTCGAGAATATAGCAATCAGCCCCAGCATTTT. This chain connects TRBV27 to TRBJ1-5; the D is unclear. Per germline, CDR1 MNHEY and CDR2 SMNVEV (reference sequence). The V and J ends lost 3 bases and 0 bases respectively, with 12 bases between them. This CDR3 is built from 16 residues.

This clone was picked up one time. The chain links TRBV4-3 to TRBJ1-4; D is perhaps TRBD1 (6 bases). CDR1 LGHNA and CDR2 YSLEER come from the germline V gene. The CDR3 covers 13 residues. V lost 4 bases, J lost 7 bases, and 10 bases lay in between. DNA of the CDR3: TGCGCCAGCAGCCTTCAGGGGTCTGAAAAACTGTTTTTT. This sequence encodes CASSLQGSEKLFF.

The CDR3 DNA sequence: TGTGCCAGCAGTACCCAGACAGGGGGCTCTGGGGCCAACGTCCTGACTTTC. This encodes CASSTQTGGSGANVLTF. The J gene is TRBJ2-6, the V gene TRBV2; TRBD1 aligns across 9 bases. Germline assignment: CDR1 SNHLY and CDR2 FYNNEI. The CDR3 has 17 residues. V shed 5 bases and J 0 bases; nucleotides not matched to a gene: 5.

This chain joins TRBV11-3 and TRBJ1-2; 7 nucleotides line up with TRBD1. CDR1 and CDR2 (germline): SGHNT, YENEEA. This CDR3 is built from 16 residues. The V segment lost 0 bases and the J segment 5 bases; nucleotides outside the gene matches: 9. CDR3 in DNA: TGTGCCAGCAGCTTAGATAGGGACAGCCTTTTTTATGGCTACACCTTC. Translated: CASSLDRDSLFYGYTF.

The rearrangement links TRBV19 to TRBJ1-1; no reliable D call. The CDR3 runs 13 residues. V lost 5 bases to trimming and J lost 8 bases, with 15 bases between them. Germline V CDR1 and CDR2: LNHDA, SQIVND (reference sequence). The CDR3 sequence: CASSAPRGTEAFF. DNA for the CDR3: TGTGCCAGTAGTGCCCCACGGGGTACAGAAGCTTTCTTT.

V gene TRBV19 combines with J gene TRBJ1-5; 9 nucleotides match TRBD1. The CDR3 extends over 17 amino acids. Looked up from germline, CDR1 is LNHDA and CDR2 is SQIVND (reference sequence). The ends lost 2 bases at V and 0 bases at J; junction bases unmatched: 5. In DNA, the CDR3 is TGTGCCAGTAGTATAAATCTGGGACAGGGTAGCAATCAGCCCCAGCATTTT. Protein sequence: CASSINLGQGSNQPQHF.

The sample holds a few counts of this clone. The chain recombines TRBV7-9 with TRBJ1-5; 11 bases line up with TRBD1. The trim removed 8 bases at V and 1 base at J, leaving 4 bases unmatched. The length of the CDR3 is 15 residues. From germline, CDR1 is SEHNR and CDR2 FQNEAQ (reference sequence). The CDR3 is CASGTGGQSNQPQHF. The CDR3 DNA follows: TGTGCCAGCGGGACAGGGGGACAGAGCAATCAGCCCCAGCATTTT.

The chain has TRBV7-9 and TRBJ2-3; 9 positions match TRBD2. J lost 2 bases, V lost 6 bases, and 9 bases had no gene match. This CDR3 has 16 amino acids. The germline CDR1 and CDR2 sequences are SEHNR and FQNEAQ (reference sequence). Here the CDR3 reads CASSLSPSGNTDTQYF. The CDR3 DNA is TGTGCCAGCAGTCTCTCTCCTAGCGGGAACACAGATACGCAGTATTTT.

The rearrangement uses TRBV5-5 and TRBJ1-4; D ambiguous. The V end lost 3 bases, the J end lost 8 bases, and 8 bases lay between the germline ends. The CDR3 extends over 12 amino acids. Germline CDR1 SGHKS, CDR2 YYEKEE (reference sequence). CDR3 region: CASSWAGEKLFF. CDR3 sequence (DNA): TGTGCCAGCAGCTGGGCAGGAGAAAAACTGTTTTTT.

The chain employs TRBV7-2 and TRBJ2-1; 9 bases align to TRBD2. The CDR3 is 15 amino acids. The V segment lost 5 bases and the J segment 6 bases; nucleotides outside the gene matches: 8. Germline V CDR1 and CDR2: SGHTA, FQGNSA. CDR3 region: CASSPGAGGVNEQFF. CDR3 in DNA: TGTGCCAGCAGCCCCGGAGCGGGGGGCGTCAATGAGCAGTTCTTC. Full variable domain (missing parts from reference TRBV7-2 and TRBJ2-1): GAGVSQSPSNKVTEKGKDVELRCDPISGHTALYWYRQSLGQGLEFLIYFQGNSAPDKSGLPSDRFSAERTGGSVSTLTIQRTQQEDSAVYLCASSPGAGGVNEQFFGPGTRLTVL.

The chain couples TRBV5-6 to TRBJ1-1; D ambiguous. CDR3 size: 14 residues. V lost 4 bases to trimming and J lost 7 bases, with 17 bases between them. CDR1 is SGHDT, CDR2 YYEEEE, per germline. In nucleotides, the CDR3 is TGTGCCAGCAGCCCCGACTACCGGACGGGTGAAGCTTTCTTT. Protein product: CASSPDYRTGEAFF. Based on the CDR3 plus reference TRBV5-6 and TRBJ1-1, the full variable domain is DAGVTQSPTHLIKTRGQQVTLRCSPKSGHDTVSWYQQALGQGPQFIFQYYEEEERQRGNFPDRFSGHQFPNYSSELNVNALLLGDSALYLCASSPDYRTGEAFFGQGTRLTVV.

This clone was detected ten times or more. The sample carries other DNA sequences with the same CDR3. The chain links TRBV7-2 to TRBJ2-2; 7 bases agree with TRBD2. Germline CDR1 reads SGHTA; CDR2 reads FQGNSA. Trimming removed 1 base from V and 7 bases from J; junction bases left unmatched: 6. The CDR3 sequence is 15 residues long. The CDR3: CASSLGGGGGGELFF. CDR3 in DNA: TGTGCCAGCAGCTTAGGGGGCGGGGGAGGCGGGGAGCTGTTTTTT.

The chain employs TRBV7-6 and TRBJ2-2; possible D gene TRBD1, 5 bases. With 8 bases removed from V and 2 bases from J, the gap between germline ends came to 12 bases. The CDR3 sequence is 14 residues long. Germline values: CDR1 SGHVS, CDR2 FNYEAQ. The CDR3 spells CASSRQINTGELFF. The CDR3 nucleotides read TGTGCCAGCTCTCGACAGATAAACACCGGGGAGCTGTTTTTT.

This clone was counted ten times or more. For the CDR3, the DNA is TGCGCCAGCAGGGTGCGAAATGAAAAACTGTTTTTT. This sequence encodes CASRVRNEKLFF. The V and J genes are TRBV5-1 and TRBJ1-4; no definite D call. Germline values: CDR1 SGHRS, CDR2 YFSETQ. The CDR3 consists of 12 residues. V was cut by 5 bases and J by 5 bases, with 7 bases left in between. The whole variable domain, remainder taken from reference TRBV5-1 and TRBJ1-4, is KAGVTQTPRYLIKTRGQQVTLSCSPISGHRSVSWYQQTPGQGLQFLFEYFSETQRNKGNFPGRFSGRQFSNSRSEMNVSTLELGDSALYLCASRVRNEKLFFGSGTQLSVL.

The J gene is TRBJ2-1, the V gene TRBV19, with unresolved D. V lost 2 bases and J lost 8, with 4 bases in between. The CDR3 contains 11 residues. The germline gives CDR1 LNHDA, CDR2 SQIVND (reference sequence). The CDR3 is CASSIRDEQFF. The CDR3 DNA sequence: TGTGCCAGTAGTATACGAGATGAGCAGTTCTTC.

The J gene is TRBJ2-1, the V gene TRBV28, with D perhaps matching TRBD2 (6 bases). Germline assignment: CDR1 MDHEN and CDR2 SYDVKM. V shed 4 bases and J shed 0 bases, with 13 bases lying between them. The CDR3 runs 16 residues. CDR3 sequence: CASSSFRGSSYNEQFF. CDR3 bases: TGTGCCAGCAGTTCCTTCCGGGGGAGCTCCTACAATGAGCAGTTCTTC.

V is TRBV7-9 and J is TRBJ2-2, with 9 bases lining up with TRBD1. V lost 5 bases, J lost 5 bases, and 12 bases stayed unmatched. The V gene's germline CDR1 is SEHNR and CDR2 FQNEAQ (reference sequence). This CDR3 spans 17 amino acids. CDR3 loop: CASSRSSGQGSTGELFF. In DNA, the CDR3 is TGTGCCAGCAGCCGATCCTCCGGACAGGGGAGTACCGGGGAGCTGTTTTTT.